The following is a T cell receptor beta chain sequence with its context. Total RNA was isolated from whole blood without T cell sorting. This CDR3 is 15 amino acids long. The germline V gene has CDR1 DFQATT and CDR2 SNEGSKA (reference sequence). This sample was taken from a study of monozygotic twins with inflammatory bowel disease. With eight separate reactions per sample, the authors made cDNA. TCRdb reprocessed the 5' RACE reads, keeping one entry per CDR3 protein, no DNA. This table lists approximately 210,000 distinct CDR3 sequences. The sequence was collected from a human donor with ulcerative colitis or Crohn's disease, or a healthy co-twin of an affected twin (not recorded which). Sequencing was performed on blood. The rearrangement links TRBV20-1 to TRBJ1-2; the TRBD1 assignment by TCRdb is unverifiable without DNA. The CDR3 here is CSANRPGQGSYGYTF.